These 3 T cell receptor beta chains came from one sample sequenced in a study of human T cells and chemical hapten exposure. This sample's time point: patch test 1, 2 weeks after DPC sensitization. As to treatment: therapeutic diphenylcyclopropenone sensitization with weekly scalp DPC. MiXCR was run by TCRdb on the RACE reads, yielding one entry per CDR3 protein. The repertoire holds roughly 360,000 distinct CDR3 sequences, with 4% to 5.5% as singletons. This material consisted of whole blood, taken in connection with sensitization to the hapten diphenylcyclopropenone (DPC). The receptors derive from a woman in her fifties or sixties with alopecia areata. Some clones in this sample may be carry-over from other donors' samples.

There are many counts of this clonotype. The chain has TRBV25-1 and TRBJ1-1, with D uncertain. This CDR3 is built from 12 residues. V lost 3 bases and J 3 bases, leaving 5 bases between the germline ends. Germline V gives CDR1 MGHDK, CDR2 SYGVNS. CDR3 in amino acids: CASSDRYTEAFF. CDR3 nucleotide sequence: TGTGCCAGCAGTGACAGATACACTGAAGCTTTCTTT.

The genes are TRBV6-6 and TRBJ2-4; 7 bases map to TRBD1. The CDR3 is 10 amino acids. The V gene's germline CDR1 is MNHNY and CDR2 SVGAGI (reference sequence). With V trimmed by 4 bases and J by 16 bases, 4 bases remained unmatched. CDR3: CASSSGQVYF. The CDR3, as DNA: TGTGCCAGCAGTTCAGGACAGGTATACTTC.

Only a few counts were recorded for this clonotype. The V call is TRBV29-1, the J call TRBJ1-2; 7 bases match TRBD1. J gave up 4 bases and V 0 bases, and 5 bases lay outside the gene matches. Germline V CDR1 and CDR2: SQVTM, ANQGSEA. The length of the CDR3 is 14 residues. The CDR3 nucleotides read TGCAGCGTTGAAGATCGGGGACAGCTCTATGGCTACACCTTC. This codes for CSVEDRGQLYGYTF.